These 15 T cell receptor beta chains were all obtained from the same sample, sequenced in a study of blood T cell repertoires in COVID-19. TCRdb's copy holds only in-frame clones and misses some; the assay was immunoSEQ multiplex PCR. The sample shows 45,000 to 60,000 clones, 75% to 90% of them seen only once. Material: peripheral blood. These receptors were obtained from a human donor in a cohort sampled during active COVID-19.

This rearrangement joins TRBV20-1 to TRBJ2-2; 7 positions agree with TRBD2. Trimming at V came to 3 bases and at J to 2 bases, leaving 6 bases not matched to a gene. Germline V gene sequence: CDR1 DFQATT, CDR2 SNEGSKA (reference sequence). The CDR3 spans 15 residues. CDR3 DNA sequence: TGCAGTGCTAGTTCCAGCGGGATTAACACCGGGGAGCTGTTTTTT. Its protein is CSASSSGINTGELFF.

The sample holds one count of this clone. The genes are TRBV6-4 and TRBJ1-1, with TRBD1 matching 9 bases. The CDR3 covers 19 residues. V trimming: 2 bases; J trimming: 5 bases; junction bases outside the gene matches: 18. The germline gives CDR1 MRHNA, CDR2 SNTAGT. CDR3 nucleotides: TGTGCCAGCAGTGACCCAAACCCGGGACAGGGACAGCGTGGAACTGAAGCTTTCTTT. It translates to CASSDPNPGQGQRGTEAFF.

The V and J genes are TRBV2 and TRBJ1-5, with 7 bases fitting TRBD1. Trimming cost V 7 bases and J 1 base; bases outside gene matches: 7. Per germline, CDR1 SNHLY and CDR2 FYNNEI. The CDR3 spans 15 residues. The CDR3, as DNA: TGTGCCAGCACTTACAGGGGTGGGAGCAATCAGCCCCAGCATTTT. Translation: CASTYRGGSNQPQHF.

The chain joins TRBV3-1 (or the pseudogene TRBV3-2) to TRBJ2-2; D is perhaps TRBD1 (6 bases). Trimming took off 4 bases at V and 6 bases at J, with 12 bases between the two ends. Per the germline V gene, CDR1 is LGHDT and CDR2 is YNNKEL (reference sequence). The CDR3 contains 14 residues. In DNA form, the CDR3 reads TGTGCCAGCAGCCTAGGGACATGGGCCGGGGAGCTGTTTTTT. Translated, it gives CASSLGTWAGELFF.

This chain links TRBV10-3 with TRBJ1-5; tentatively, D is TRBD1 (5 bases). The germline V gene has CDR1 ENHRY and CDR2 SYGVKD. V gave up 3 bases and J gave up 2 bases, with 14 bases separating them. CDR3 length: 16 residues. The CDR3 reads CAISETGFLGNQPQHF. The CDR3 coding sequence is TGTGCCATCAGTGAAACAGGTTTCTTGGGCAATCAGCCCCAGCATTTT.

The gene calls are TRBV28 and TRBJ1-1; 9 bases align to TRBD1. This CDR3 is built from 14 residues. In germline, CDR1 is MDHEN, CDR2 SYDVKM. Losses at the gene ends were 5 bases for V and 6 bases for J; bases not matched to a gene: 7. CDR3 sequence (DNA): TGTGCCAGCAGTCTAGGGACAGGGAAGTCTGAAGCTTTCTTT. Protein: CASSLGTGKSEAFF.

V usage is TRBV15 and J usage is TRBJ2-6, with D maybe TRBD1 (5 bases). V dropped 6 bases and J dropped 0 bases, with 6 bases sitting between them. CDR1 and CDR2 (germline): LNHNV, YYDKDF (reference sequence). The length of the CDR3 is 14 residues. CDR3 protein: CATSDSSGANVLTF. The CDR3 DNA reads TGTGCCACCAGTGACAGCTCTGGGGCCAACGTCCTGACTTTC.

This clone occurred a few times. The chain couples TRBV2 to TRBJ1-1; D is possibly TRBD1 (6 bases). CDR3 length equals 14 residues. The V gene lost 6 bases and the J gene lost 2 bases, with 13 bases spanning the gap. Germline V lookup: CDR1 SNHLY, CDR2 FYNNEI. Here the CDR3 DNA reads TGTGCCAGCAGCCCGGGACACTCAAACACTGAAGCTTTCTTT. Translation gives CASSPGHSNTEAFF. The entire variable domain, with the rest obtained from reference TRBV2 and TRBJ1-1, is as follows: EPEVTQTPSHQVTQMGQEVILRCVPISNHLYFYWYRQILGQKVEFLVSFYNNEISEKSEIFDDQFSVERPDGSNFTLKIRSTKLEDSAMYFCASSPGHSNTEAFFGQGTRLTVV.

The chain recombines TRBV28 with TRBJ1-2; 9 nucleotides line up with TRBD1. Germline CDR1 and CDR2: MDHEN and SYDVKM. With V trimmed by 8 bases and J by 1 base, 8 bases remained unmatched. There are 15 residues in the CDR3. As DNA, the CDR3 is TGTGCCAGCGGGGACAGGGTGAGGGGTAACTATGGCTACACCTTC. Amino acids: CASGDRVRGNYGYTF.

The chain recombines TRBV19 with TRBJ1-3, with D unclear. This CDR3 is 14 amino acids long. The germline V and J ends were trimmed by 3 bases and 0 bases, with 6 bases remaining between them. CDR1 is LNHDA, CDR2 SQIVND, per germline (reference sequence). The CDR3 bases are TGTGCCAGTAGTATGAGTCCCTCTGGAAACACCATATATTTT. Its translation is CASSMSPSGNTIYF.

CDR3 loop: CSARQNEQFF. The DNA of the CDR3 is TGCAGTGCTCGACAGAATGAGCAGTTCTTC. The chain links TRBV20-1 to TRBJ2-1, with D perhaps matching TRBD1 (5 bases). V lost 5 bases and J lost 7, with 6 bases in between. This CDR3 has 10 amino acids. Germline V gene lookup returns CDR1 DFQATT and CDR2 SNEGSKA (reference sequence).

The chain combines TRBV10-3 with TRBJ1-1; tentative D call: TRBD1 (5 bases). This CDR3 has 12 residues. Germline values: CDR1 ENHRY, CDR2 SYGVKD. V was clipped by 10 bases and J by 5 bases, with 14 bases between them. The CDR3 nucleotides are TGTGCCAATCAGGGTCCCGGGACTGAAGCTTTCTTT. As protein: CANQGPGTEAFF.

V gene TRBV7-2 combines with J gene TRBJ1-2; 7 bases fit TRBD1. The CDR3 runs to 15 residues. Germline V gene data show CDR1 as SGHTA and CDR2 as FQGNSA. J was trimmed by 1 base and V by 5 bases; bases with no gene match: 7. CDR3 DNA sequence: TGTGCCAGCAGCCCCGGACAGGCACATAACTATGGCTACACCTTC. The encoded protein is CASSPGQAHNYGYTF.

The CDR3 is CASSYGTGVIYEQYF. The DNA of the CDR3 is TGTGCCAGCAGTTACGGGACAGGGGTCATTTACGAGCAGTACTTC. The chain combines TRBV6-5 with TRBJ2-7, with 10 bases identical to TRBD1. Trimming at V came to 2 bases and at J to 4 bases, leaving 5 bases not matched to a gene. Germline V gene sequence: CDR1 MNHEY, CDR2 SVGAGI. The CDR3 length is 15 residues.

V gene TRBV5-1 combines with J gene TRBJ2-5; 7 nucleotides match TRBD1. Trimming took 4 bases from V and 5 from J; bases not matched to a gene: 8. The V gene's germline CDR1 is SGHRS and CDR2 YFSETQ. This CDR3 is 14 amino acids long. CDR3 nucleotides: TGCGCCAGCAGCAGACAGGGTCGGAGCGAGACCCAGTACTTC. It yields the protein CASSRQGRSETQYF.